The rows below give T cell receptor beta chains drawn from one sample of a study of cytomegalovirus exposure and HLA in healthy donors. Produced via immunoSEQ multiplex PCR; TCRdb's table is partial and in-frame only. This sample carries over 200,000 clones, 78% of them seen once, and the ten largest clones take 3.8%. Sequencing was performed on PBMCs. These receptors were taken from a male donor in good health and CMV-seronegative. Each CDR3 is given with its conserved first and last residue. Each record gives: D gene, J gene, V gene, clone size, CDR3 protein, CDR3 DNA. The D gene is left open where the match is weak. Some rows mark clone size as missing; the rest say once, few, many or name a class of expanded clone.

d_gene: -; j_gene: TRBJ2-1; v_gene: TRBV21-1; abundance: -; CDR3aa: CASRQGAYNEQFF; CDR3nt: TGTGCCAGCAGACAGGGGGCCTACAATGAGCAGTTCTTC
d_gene: -; j_gene: TRBJ1-2; v_gene: TRBV5-1; abundance: -; CDR3aa: CASSLQTANYGYTF; CDR3nt: TGCGCCAGCAGTCTCCAGACTGCTAACTATGGCTACACCTTC
d_gene: -; j_gene: TRBJ2-5; v_gene: TRBV6-5; abundance: few; CDR3aa: CASSYFGSGETQYF; CDR3nt: TGTGCCAGCAGTTACTTCGGGAGCGGCGAGACCCAGTACTTC
d_gene: -; j_gene: TRBJ1-1; v_gene: TRBV18; abundance: -; CDR3aa: CASSPRAGGGTEAFF; CDR3nt: TGTGCCAGCTCACCAAGGGCCGGGGGGGGAACTGAAGCTTTCTTT
d_gene: TRBD2; j_gene: TRBJ2-7; v_gene: TRBV28; abundance: -; CDR3aa: CASRKGLAGMGAYEQYF; CDR3nt: TGTGCCAGCAGAAAGGGACTAGCGGGAATGGGCGCCTACGAGCAGTACTTC
d_gene: -; j_gene: TRBJ2-3; v_gene: TRBV9; abundance: -; CDR3aa: CASSVLDSAIRTDTQYF; CDR3nt: TGTGCCAGCAGCGTACTGGACTCGGCGATTCGCACAGATACGCAGTATTTT
d_gene: TRBD1; j_gene: TRBJ1-2; v_gene: TRBV5-4; abundance: -; CDR3aa: CASSPGQVFNYGYTF; CDR3nt: TGTGCCAGCAGCCCCGGACAGGTTTTTAACTATGGCTACACCTTC
d_gene: TRBD2; j_gene: TRBJ2-2; v_gene: TRBV18; abundance: -; CDR3aa: CASSPLRAGTGELFF; CDR3nt: TGTGCCAGCTCACCACTTCGAGCGGGGACCGGGGAGCTGTTTTTT
d_gene: TRBD2; j_gene: TRBJ2-7; v_gene: TRBV9; abundance: -; CDR3aa: CASSSSGGRASYEQYF; CDR3nt: TGTGCCAGCAGCTCCAGCGGAGGGAGGGCCTCCTACGAGCAGTACTTC
d_gene: -; j_gene: TRBJ2-7; v_gene: TRBV7-6; abundance: -; CDR3aa: CASSLVPVPLSTRGYEQYF; CDR3nt: TGTGCCAGCAGCTTAGTCCCCGTACCTTTGAGTACCCGGGGGTACGAGCAGTACTTC
d_gene: -; j_gene: TRBJ1-2; v_gene: TRBV7-9; abundance: -; CDR3aa: CASSQRGDVYGYTF; CDR3nt: TGTGCCAGCAGCCAACGGGGGGATGTCTATGGCTACACCTTC
d_gene: TRBD2; j_gene: TRBJ2-1; v_gene: TRBV7-2; abundance: -; CDR3aa: CASPRWAGGNNEQFF; CDR3nt: TGTGCCAGCCCAAGGTGGGCGGGAGGAAACAATGAGCAGTTCTTC
d_gene: TRBD1; j_gene: TRBJ1-2; v_gene: TRBV30; abundance: -; CDR3aa: CAWTKIGGTYGYTF; CDR3nt: TGTGCCTGGACTAAAATAGGGGGCACCTATGGCTACACCTTC
d_gene: TRBD1; j_gene: TRBJ1-4; v_gene: TRBV7-6; abundance: -; CDR3aa: CASSLRTGNNEKLFF; CDR3nt: TGTGCCAGCAGCTTACGGACAGGGAATAATGAAAAACTGTTTTTT
d_gene: -; j_gene: TRBJ1-2; v_gene: TRBV2; abundance: -; CDR3aa: CASSLVTGVSAYGYTF; CDR3nt: TGTGCCAGCAGTCTGGTTACGGGGGTGTCAGCCTATGGCTACACCTTC
d_gene: TRBD2; j_gene: TRBJ2-7; v_gene: TRBV10-1; abundance: -; CDR3aa: CASSELSGGASGSYEQYF; CDR3nt: TGCGCCAGCAGTGAGTTAAGCGGGGGGGCTAGCGGGAGCTACGAGCAGTACTTC
d_gene: -; j_gene: TRBJ2-7; v_gene: TRBV18; abundance: -; CDR3aa: CASSLGNSYEQYF; CDR3nt: TGTGCCAGCTCACTCGGGAACTCCTACGAGCAGTACTTC
d_gene: TRBD2; j_gene: TRBJ2-1; v_gene: TRBV6-5; abundance: -; CDR3aa: CASSYSSGSSEQFF; CDR3nt: TGTGCCAGCAGTTACTCTAGCGGGAGCTCTGAGCAGTTCTTC
d_gene: TRBD1; j_gene: TRBJ1-3; v_gene: TRBV5-4; abundance: -; CDR3aa: CASSSRQGSLGNTIYF; CDR3nt: TGTGCCAGCAGCTCTCGACAGGGATCCCTTGGAAACACCATATATTTT
d_gene: TRBD2; j_gene: TRBJ2-3; v_gene: TRBV6-1; abundance: once; CDR3aa: CASSESVLAGGRTDTQYF; CDR3nt: TGTGCCAGCAGTGAAAGCGTCCTAGCGGGAGGGAGGACAGATACGCAGTATTTT
d_gene: -; j_gene: TRBJ1-3; v_gene: TRBV28; abundance: -; CDR3aa: CASLLHAYGTAGNTIYF; CDR3nt: TGTGCCAGCCTACTTCATGCCTACGGGACTGCTGGAAACACCATATATTTT
d_gene: TRBD2; j_gene: TRBJ2-5; v_gene: TRBV5-1; abundance: -; CDR3aa: CASSRGTSGRGETQYF; CDR3nt: TGCGCCAGCAGCCGAGGGACTAGCGGGAGAGGTGAGACCCAGTACTTC
d_gene: -; j_gene: TRBJ2-3; v_gene: TRBV7-3; abundance: -; CDR3aa: CASSSNLLGFISDTQYF; CDR3nt: TGTGCCAGCAGCTCCAATCTACTAGGATTTATCTCAGATACGCAGTATTTT
d_gene: -; j_gene: TRBJ2-1; v_gene: TRBV29-1; abundance: -; CDR3aa: CSVAQGYNEQFF; CDR3nt: TGCAGCGTTGCACAGGGTTACAATGAGCAGTTCTTC
d_gene: TRBD1; j_gene: TRBJ2-3; v_gene: TRBV19; abundance: -; CDR3aa: CASRQGLAGWSTDTQYF; CDR3nt: TGTGCCAGTCGACAGGGCCTCGCAGGTTGGAGCACAGATACGCAGTATTTT
d_gene: TRBD2; j_gene: TRBJ2-1; v_gene: TRBV15; abundance: -; CDR3aa: CATARTSGYPRPHNEQFF; CDR3nt: TGTGCCACCGCGAGGACTAGCGGGTACCCCCGCCCCCACAATGAGCAGTTCTTC
d_gene: -; j_gene: TRBJ1-4; v_gene: TRBV7-9; abundance: -; CDR3aa: CASSSLEIQGTNEKLFF; CDR3nt: TGTGCCAGCAGCTCCTTAGAGATCCAGGGGACTAATGAAAAACTGTTTTTT
d_gene: -; j_gene: TRBJ1-2; v_gene: TRBV7-9; abundance: -; CDR3aa: CASSSGWGRSGYGYTF; CDR3nt: TGTGCCAGCAGCTCGGGTTGGGGCCGCTCGGGCTATGGCTACACCTTC
d_gene: TRBD1; j_gene: TRBJ1-2; v_gene: TRBV9; abundance: few; CDR3aa: CASSPGTGGLIHGYTF; CDR3nt: TGTGCCAGCAGCCCCGGGACAGGGGGCCTCATTCATGGCTACACCTTC
d_gene: -; j_gene: TRBJ2-5; v_gene: TRBV7-9; abundance: once; CDR3aa: CASGPRGKKTQYF; CDR3nt: TGTGCCAGCGGCCCTAGAGGGAAAAAGACCCAGTACTTC
d_gene: -; j_gene: TRBJ2-3; v_gene: TRBV6-5; abundance: -; CDR3aa: CASSPGGGTDTQYF; CDR3nt: TGTGCCAGCAGTCCCGGAGGAGGGACAGATACGCAGTATTTT
d_gene: TRBD2; j_gene: TRBJ2-3; v_gene: TRBV2; abundance: -; CDR3aa: CASKGSGNLGGSTDTQYF; CDR3nt: TGTGCCAGCAAGGGTTCGGGAAACCTGGGAGGGAGCACAGATACGCAGTATTTT
d_gene: TRBD2; j_gene: TRBJ2-7; v_gene: TRBV4-2; abundance: -; CDR3aa: CASSQEIAGIYEQYF; CDR3nt: TGTGCCAGCAGCCAGGAAATAGCGGGCATCTACGAGCAGTACTTC
d_gene: -; j_gene: TRBJ2-1; v_gene: TRBV6-5; abundance: -; CDR3aa: CASSLNPSSYNEQFF; CDR3nt: TGTGCCAGCAGCCTTAACCCCAGTTCCTACAATGAGCAGTTCTTC
d_gene: -; j_gene: TRBJ2-2; v_gene: TRBV19; abundance: -; CDR3aa: CASSMRDRQGIGELFF; CDR3nt: TGTGCCAGTAGTATGAGAGATCGTCAGGGAATCGGGGAGCTGTTTTTT
d_gene: -; j_gene: TRBJ2-2; v_gene: TRBV19; abundance: once; CDR3aa: CASSIEYSTGELFF; CDR3nt: TGTGCCAGTAGTATAGAATACTCCACCGGGGAGCTGTTTTTT
d_gene: -; j_gene: TRBJ2-2; v_gene: TRBV7-9; abundance: -; CDR3aa: CASSFVGQTNTGELFF; CDR3nt: TGTGCCAGCAGCTTTGTGGGACAAACGAACACCGGGGAGCTGTTTTTT
d_gene: -; j_gene: TRBJ1-5; v_gene: TRBV5-4; abundance: -; CDR3aa: CASSLGGGIGNQPQHF; CDR3nt: TGTGCCAGCAGCTTGGGGGGAGGGATCGGCAATCAGCCCCAGCATTTT
d_gene: TRBD2; j_gene: TRBJ2-1; v_gene: TRBV4-1; abundance: -; CDR3aa: CASSQDTGLAGLGGGNEQFF; CDR3nt: TGCGCCAGCAGCCAGGATACGGGACTAGCGGGACTTGGAGGTGGGAATGAGCAGTTCTTC
d_gene: TRBD1; j_gene: TRBJ1-4; v_gene: TRBV6-5; abundance: -; CDR3aa: CASSYIGTGPNEKLFF; CDR3nt: TGTGCCAGCAGTTACATAGGGACAGGGCCTAATGAAAAACTGTTTTTT
d_gene: -; j_gene: TRBJ2-1; v_gene: TRBV19; abundance: -; CDR3aa: CASSPHRVPGLDEQFF; CDR3nt: TGTGCCAGTAGCCCCCACAGGGTACCGGGTTTGGATGAGCAGTTCTTC
d_gene: TRBD1; j_gene: TRBJ2-3; v_gene: TRBV28; abundance: -; CDR3aa: CASSFQGASTQYF; CDR3nt: TGTGCCAGCAGTTTTCAGGGGGCAAGTACGCAGTATTTT
d_gene: TRBD2; j_gene: TRBJ2-1; v_gene: TRBV7-3; abundance: -; CDR3aa: CASSFTRTSGRNEQFF; CDR3nt: TGTGCCAGCAGCTTTACTCGGACTAGCGGGAGAAATGAGCAGTTCTTC